A selection of T cell receptor beta chains follows, all from one sample in a study of OX40 agonist ivuxolimab in advanced cancers. The method was immunoSEQ multiplex PCR; TCRdb's version includes in-frame clones alone and lacks a portion of them. The sample has more than 55,000 clones; around 92% are singletons. Sequencing used CD4+ or CD8+ T cells sorted from blood, obtained in a trial of the OX40 agonist ivuxolimab. These receptors were collected from an adult with an advanced solid tumor such as melanoma, head and neck, liver or kidney cancer. The CDR3 runs from the conserved cysteine through the conserved F or W. D genes are given only for firm matches. Not all rows give a size; the values are once, few, many and, for expanded clones, a class.

TGTGCCAGCAGCTTGAGGGTGAGTTTTCGGTCTACTAGCACAGATACGCAGTATTTT | CASSLRVSFRSTSTDTQYF | NA | TRBJ2-3 | NA | TRBV5-6
TGTGCCAGCAGCTTAGGACCTGATGAGCAGTTCTTC | CASSLGPDEQFF | NA | TRBJ2-1 | NA | TRBV7-9
TGTGCCAGCAGTTTATCGACACTTAACTATGGCTACACCTTC | CASSLSTLNYGYTF | NA | TRBJ1-2 | NA | TRBV27
TGTGCCAGCAGCCCACCGGGTGGATCCCTCCACTTT | CASSPPGGSLHF | NA | TRBJ1-6 | NA | TRBV7-2
TGTGCCAGCAGCGTAGGACAGACTGAAGCTTTCTTT | CASSVGQTEAFF | NA | TRBJ1-1 | NA | TRBV9
TGTGCCAGCAGCTCCTACAGGGGCGGCGACGAGCAGTACTTC | CASSSYRGGDEQYF | once | TRBJ2-7 | TRBD1 | TRBV5-4
TGTGCCAGTAGTATCTTAAAACACGGCAATCAGCCCCAGCATTTT | CASSILKHGNQPQHF | NA | TRBJ1-5 | NA | TRBV19
TGTGCCAGCAGCTTAGAGCAGGGAAGGTCCTACGAGCAGTACTTC | CASSLEQGRSYEQYF | once | TRBJ2-7 | NA | TRBV7-6
TGCAGCGTTCATAATCTAGGGGCGGGTGGTGAGCAGTTCTTC | CSVHNLGAGGEQFF | NA | TRBJ2-1 | NA | TRBV29-1
TGTGCCAGCAGCTTCGGCGTGGGAGGGCTGGAGACCCAGTACTTC | CASSFGVGGLETQYF | NA | TRBJ2-5 | TRBD2 | TRBV5-6
TGTGCCAGCAGCTTGGTACCGACAGGGGACGAGCAGTACTTC | CASSLVPTGDEQYF | once | TRBJ2-7 | TRBD1 | TRBV5-4
TGCGCCAGCAGCTACACAGAAGAGCAGGGAGGGTACAATGAGCAGTTCTTC | CASSYTEEQGGYNEQFF | NA | TRBJ2-1 | TRBD2 | TRBV5-1
TGTGCCAGCAGCTTGGGGGCCCAGGCGGCCACAGATACGCAGTATTTT | CASSLGAQAATDTQYF | NA | TRBJ2-3 | NA | TRBV5-6
TGTGCCAGCAGCGTAGCAGGCAGTTTCACCTACGAGCAGTACTTC | CASSVAGSFTYEQYF | NA | TRBJ2-7 | NA | TRBV9
TGTGCCACGGACAGCAGCATGAACACTGAAGCTTTCTTT | CATDSSMNTEAFF | NA | TRBJ1-1 | NA | TRBV2
TGTGCCAGCAGCCCCTGGGACAGGGGAGAAGCTTTCTTT | CASSPWDRGEAFF | NA | TRBJ1-1 | TRBD1 | TRBV7-2
TGTGCCAGCAGCTCTACTACGGGGAATGAAAAACTGTTTTTT | CASSSTTGNEKLFF | NA | TRBJ1-4 | NA | TRBV11-2
TGTGCCAGCAGCGTGGGGGGCTTGGACTACGAGCAGTACTTC | CASSVGGLDYEQYF | NA | TRBJ2-7 | NA | TRBV9
TGTGCCAGCAGCGAAGCGGGGGGCGGCACAGATACGCAGTATTTT | CASSEAGGGTDTQYF | NA | TRBJ2-3 | TRBD2 | TRBV7-3
TGTGCCAGCAGCCAAGCCACCGCAGCGGGGGACACTGAAGCTTTCTTT | CASSQATAAGDTEAFF | NA | TRBJ1-1 | NA | TRBV4-2
TGTGCCAGCAGTTTTGGGAATCAGCCCCAGCATTTT | CASSFGNQPQHF | NA | TRBJ1-5 | NA | TRBV27
TGTGCCAGCAGCTCTTCTGCGGGACACTGGAACACTGAAGCTTTCTTT | CASSSSAGHWNTEAFF | NA | TRBJ1-1 | NA | TRBV9
TGTGCCAGCAGCCCAAGTTTGTTCTTCGCGAACACCGGGGAGCTGTTTTTT | CASSPSLFFANTGELFF | NA | TRBJ2-2 | NA | TRBV7-6
TGTGCCACCGCGGGGCCGAACACCGGGGAGCTGTTTTTT | CATAGPNTGELFF | once | TRBJ2-2 | NA | TRBV14
TGCGCCAGCAGCCACCCCGCAGACAGGGGGAACTATGGCTACACCTTC | CASSHPADRGNYGYTF | NA | TRBJ1-2 | TRBD1 | TRBV4-1
TGTGCCAGCAGCGTAGTTGCAGGGGGGTACAATGAGCAGTTCTTC | CASSVVAGGYNEQFF | NA | TRBJ2-1 | NA | TRBV9
TGTGCCAGTAGTATAGTGGCTAGCGGGAGGGCCGGTACCTACGAGCAGTACTTC | CASSIVASGRAGTYEQYF | NA | TRBJ2-7 | TRBD2 | TRBV19
TGTGCCAGTAGTATAGGGACTAGCATTCACGAGCAGTACTTC | CASSIGTSIHEQYF | NA | TRBJ2-7 | TRBD2 | TRBV19
TGTGCCAGCTATAGGCAGGTAGGGACAGCGAACACCGGGGAGCTGTTTTTT | CASYRQVGTANTGELFF | NA | TRBJ2-2 | TRBD1 | TRBV19
TGTGCCATCAGTGTGGCAGGGGAGGGAGAGACCCAGTACTTC | CAISVAGEGETQYF | once | TRBJ2-5 | NA | TRBV10-3
TGTGCCAGCAGCCAAGATACAGGGCCTGAAGCTTTCTTT | CASSQDTGPEAFF | NA | TRBJ1-1 | NA | TRBV14
TGTGCCAGCAGTGAGTCGGGACAGGGGGTGTCCTACAATGAGCAGTTCTTC | CASSESGQGVSYNEQFF | NA | TRBJ2-1 | TRBD1 | TRBV6-4
TGTGCCAGTAGCGGGACTAGCGGGTTCAATGAGCAGTTCTTC | CASSGTSGFNEQFF | NA | TRBJ2-1 | TRBD2 | TRBV19
TGTGCCAGCAGCTTAGAGTCAGGGACTAACTATGGCTACACCTTC | CASSLESGTNYGYTF | NA | TRBJ1-2 | NA | TRBV7-6